The 12 T cell receptor beta chains presented below share a single source sample, sequenced in a study of blood T cell repertoires in COVID-19. Profiling relied on immunoSEQ multiplex PCR, and the TCRdb table lists in-frame clones only, not all of them. The profile shows over 60,000 clones, 89% of them singletons. Specimen: peripheral blood. The receptors shown here come from a man older than 75 with acute or convalescent COVID-19.

V gene TRBV7-2 combines with J gene TRBJ1-5; D unresolved. The length of the CDR3 is 12 residues. Germline V gene sequence: CDR1 SGHTA, CDR2 FQGNSA. The V end was cut by 4 bases, the J end by 4 bases, with 5 bases between. The CDR3 region has the DNA TGTGCCAGCAGCTCAGTGAATCAGCCCCAGCATTTT. It yields the protein CASSSVNQPQHF. The full variable domain, rest sourced from reference TRBV7-2 and TRBJ1-5, is GAGVSQSPSNKVTEKGKDVELRCDPISGHTALYWYRQSLGQGLEFLIYFQGNSAPDKSGLPSDRFSAERTGGSVSTLTIQRTQQEDSAVYLCASSSVNQPQHFGDGTRLSIL.

This clone has a handful of counts. This chain uses TRBV4-1 with TRBJ2-7; possibly TRBD1 for D (7 bases). Germline loops: CDR1 MGHRA, CDR2 YSYEKL. The CDR3 has 15 amino acids. V was pared by 4 bases and J by 4 bases, with 17 bases between. CDR3 in amino acids: CASSPGGRQNYEQYF. As DNA, the CDR3 is TGCGCCAGCAGCCCAGGGGGGCGGCAAAATTACGAGCAGTACTTC.

This clone was counted once. CDR3 protein: CASSDRGTDTQYF. CDR3 sequence (DNA): TGTGCCAGTAGTGACAGGGGGACAGATACGCAGTATTTT. The rearrangement joins TRBV19 to TRBJ2-3; 9 bases fit TRBD1. The CDR3 has 13 residues. Germline-derived CDR1 and CDR2 are LNHDA and SQIVND (reference sequence). Trimming cost V 5 bases and J 3 bases; bases outside gene matches: 0.

This clone has more than one count but fewer than ten. The CDR3 DNA follows: TGTGCCAGCAGCTTCACAAGCAATCAGCCCCAGCATTTT. Protein product: CASSFTSNQPQHF. The chain uses TRBV7-2 and TRBJ1-5, with D unresolved. Germline-derived CDR1 and CDR2 are SGHTA and FQGNSA. CDR3 size: 13 residues. V was clipped by 3 bases and J by 1 base, with 4 bases between them.

This clone was counted once. The rearrangement uses TRBV30 and TRBJ1-4; D perhaps matches TRBD1 (5 bases). Trimming took off 7 bases at V and 6 bases at J, with 15 bases between the two ends. This CDR3 comprises 13 residues. The germline V gene encodes CDR1 GTSNPN and CDR2 SVGIG (reference sequence). The CDR3 DNA sequence: TGTGCCTCAAGCGGGGGGGTGGATGAAAAACTGTTTTTT. Its translation is CASSGGVDEKLFF. The whole variable domain, filled in from reference TRBV30 and TRBJ1-4, reads SQTIHQWPATLVQPVGSPLSLECTVEGTSNPNLYWYRQAAGRGLQLLFYSVGIGQISSEVPQNLSASRPQDRQFILSSKKLLLSDSGFYLCASSGGVDEKLFFGSGTQLSVL.

The chain carries TRBV9 and TRBJ2-7; no firm D call. The V end lost 1 base, the J end lost 3 bases, and 8 bases lay between the germline ends. The CDR3 contains 13 residues. Germline loops: CDR1 SGDLS, CDR2 YYNGEE. CDR3 loop: CASSVSTGYEQYF. CDR3 in DNA: TGTGCCAGCAGCGTATCCACGGGCTACGAGCAGTACTTC.

CDR3 residues: CASSPLDTGSYEQYF. The CDR3 coding sequence is TGTGCCAGCAGCCCTCTTGACACAGGTTCCTACGAGCAGTACTTC. The V and J genes are TRBV11-1 and TRBJ2-7; possible D gene TRBD1, 5 bases. CDR3 length: 15 amino acids. The germline V gene encodes CDR1 SGHAT and CDR2 FQDESV (reference sequence). Trimming took off 5 bases at V and 1 base at J, with 15 bases between the two ends. The complete variable domain, with remaining parts taken from reference TRBV11-1 and TRBJ2-7, reads EAEVAQSPRYKITEKSQAVAFWCDPISGHATLYWYRQILGQGPELLVQFQDESVVDDSQLPKDRFSAERLKGVDSTLKIQPAELGDSAMYLCASSPLDTGSYEQYFGPGTRLTVT.

This chain links TRBV3-1 (or the pseudogene TRBV3-2) with TRBJ2-7; 8 positions agree with TRBD2. V trimming: 4 bases; J trimming: 1 base; junction bases outside the gene matches: 6. This CDR3 comprises 15 residues. CDR1 is LGHDT, CDR2 YNNKEL, per germline (reference sequence). CDR3 in amino acids: CASSPRSGVSYEQYF. CDR3 nucleotides: TGTGCCAGCAGCCCTCGTAGCGGGGTATCCTACGAGCAGTACTTC.

The genes are TRBV6-5 and TRBJ2-7, with 11 bases that match TRBD2. This CDR3 region has 14 residues. Trimming at V came to 7 bases and at J to 4 bases, leaving 6 bases not matched to a gene. Germline lookup yields CDR1 MNHEY and CDR2 SVGAGI. CDR3 in amino acids: CASTHGTSGYEQYF. The DNA of the CDR3 is TGTGCCAGCACTCATGGGACTAGCGGTTACGAGCAGTACTTC.

The chain joins TRBV7-9 to TRBJ2-7, with D possibly TRBD1 on 7 matching bases. Germline loops: CDR1 SEHNR, CDR2 FQNEAQ (reference sequence). Trimming left V 5 bases short and J 0 bases short, with 17 bases between. The CDR3 length is 16 residues. This chain's CDR3 is CASSPGGQRSSYEQYF. Written as DNA, the CDR3 is TGTGCCAGCAGCCCAGGGGGGCAGAGAAGCTCCTACGAGCAGTACTTC.

The CDR3 loop reads CASSVTGGNTIYF. CDR3 coding DNA: TGTGCCAGCAGCGTGACAGGCGGAAACACCATATATTTT. The V gene is TRBV7-2, the J gene TRBJ1-3, with D maybe TRBD1 (6 bases). CDR1 SGHTA and CDR2 FQGNSA come from the germline V gene. Trimming stripped 5 bases from V and 4 bases from J, with 9 bases between. This CDR3 is 13 amino acids long.

The count of this clone is one. In DNA form, the CDR3 reads TGTGCCAGTAGTATAAACCCAGAACCGAACACTGAAGCTTTCTTT. The encoded protein is CASSINPEPNTEAFF. V and J are TRBV19 and TRBJ1-1; no clear D. V was cut by 2 bases and J by 1 base, with 11 bases left in between. Germline V gene lookup returns CDR1 LNHDA and CDR2 SQIVND (reference sequence). The length of the CDR3 is 15 residues. Using reference TRBV19 and TRBJ1-1 for the parts outside the CDR3, the full variable domain is DGGITQSPKYLFRKEGQNVTLSCEQNLNHDAMYWYRQDPGQGLRLIYYSQIVNDFQKGDIAEGYSVSREKKESFPLTVTSAQKNPTAFYLCASSINPEPNTEAFFGQGTRLTVV.